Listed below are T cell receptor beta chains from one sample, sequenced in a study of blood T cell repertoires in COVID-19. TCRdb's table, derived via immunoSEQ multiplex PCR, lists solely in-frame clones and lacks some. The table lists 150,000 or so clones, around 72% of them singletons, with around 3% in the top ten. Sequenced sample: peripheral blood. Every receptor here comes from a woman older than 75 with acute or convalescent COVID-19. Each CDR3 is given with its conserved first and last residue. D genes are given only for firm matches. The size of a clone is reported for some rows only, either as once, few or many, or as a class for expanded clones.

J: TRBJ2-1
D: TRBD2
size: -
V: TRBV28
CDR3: CASSRDGGTRYNEQFF
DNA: TGTGCCAGCAGTAGAGATGGAGGGACTAGGTACAATGAGCAGTTCTTC

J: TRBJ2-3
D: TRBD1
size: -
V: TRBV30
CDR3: CAWSVGQGADTQYF
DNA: TGTGCCTGGAGTGTAGGTCAGGGGGCAGATACGCAGTATTTT

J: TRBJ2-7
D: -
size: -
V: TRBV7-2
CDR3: CASSQSGNSYEQYF
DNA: TGTGCCAGCAGCCAGAGCGGAAACTCCTACGAGCAGTACTTC

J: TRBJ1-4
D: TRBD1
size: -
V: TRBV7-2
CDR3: CASSPQGTAYEKLFF
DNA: TGTGCCAGCAGCCCCCAAGGGACAGCCTATGAAAAACTGTTTTTT

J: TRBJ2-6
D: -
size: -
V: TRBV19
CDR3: CASSIGQKFSGANVLTF
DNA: TGTGCCAGTAGTATCGGACAAAAGTTCTCTGGGGCCAACGTCCTGACTTTC

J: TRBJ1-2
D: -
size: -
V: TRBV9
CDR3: CASSVGEDYGYTF
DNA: TGTGCCAGCAGCGTAGGGGAGGATTATGGCTACACCTTC

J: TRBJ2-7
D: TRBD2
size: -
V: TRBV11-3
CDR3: CASSFGGSNDEQYF
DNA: TGTGCCAGCAGCTTTGGCGGGAGTAACGACGAGCAGTACTTC

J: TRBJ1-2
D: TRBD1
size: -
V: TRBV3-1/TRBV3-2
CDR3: CASSQPGQDHYTF
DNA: TGTGCCAGCAGCCAACCGGGACAGGACCACTACACCTTC

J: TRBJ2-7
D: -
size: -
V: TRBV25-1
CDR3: CASSPPGIHEQYF
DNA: TGTGCCAGCAGTCCGCCCGGGATCCACGAGCAGTACTTC

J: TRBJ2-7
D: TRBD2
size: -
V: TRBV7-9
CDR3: CASSRDYSYEQYF
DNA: TGTGCCAGCAGCCGGGACTACTCCTACGAGCAGTACTTC

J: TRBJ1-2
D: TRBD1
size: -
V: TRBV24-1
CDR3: CATSDHAGTGSNYGYTF
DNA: TGTGCCACCAGTGATCACGCGGGGACAGGTTCTAACTATGGCTACACCTTC

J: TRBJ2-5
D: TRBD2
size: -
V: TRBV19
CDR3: CASTSSGRALETQYF
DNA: TGTGCCAGTACCTCTAGCGGGAGGGCCCTAGAGACCCAGTACTTC

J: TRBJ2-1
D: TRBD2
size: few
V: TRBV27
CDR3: CASVGRANEQFF
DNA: TGTGCCAGCGTTGGGAGGGCGAATGAGCAGTTCTTC

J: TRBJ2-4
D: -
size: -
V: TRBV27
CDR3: CANSLGEGPAKNIQYF
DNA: TGTGCCAACAGTTTAGGAGAGGGCCCAGCCAAAAACATTCAGTACTTC

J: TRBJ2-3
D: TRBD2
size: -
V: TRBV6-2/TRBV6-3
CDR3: CASSLLAGFGTDTQYF
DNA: TGTGCCAGCAGCCTACTAGCGGGATTTGGCACAGATACGCAGTATTTT

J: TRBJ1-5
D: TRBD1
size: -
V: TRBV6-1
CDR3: CASSETGVGQPQHF
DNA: TGTGCCAGCAGTGAAACAGGGGTAGGCCAGCCCCAGCATTTT

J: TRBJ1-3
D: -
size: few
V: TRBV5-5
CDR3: CASSLAGSGNTIYF
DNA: TGTGCCAGCAGCTTGGCCGGCTCTGGAAACACCATATATTTT

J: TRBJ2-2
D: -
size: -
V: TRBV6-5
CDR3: CASRNPLGETGELFF
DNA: TGTGCCAGCAGGAATCCACTGGGAGAAACCGGGGAGCTGTTTTTT

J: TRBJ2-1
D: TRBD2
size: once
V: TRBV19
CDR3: CASSKLAGGPFEQFF
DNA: TGTGCCAGTAGTAAACTAGCGGGAGGGCCCTTTGAGCAGTTCTTC

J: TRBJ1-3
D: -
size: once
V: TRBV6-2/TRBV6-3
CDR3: CASSAEGGARSFGNTIYF
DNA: TGTGCCAGCAGTGCGGAGGGGGGGGCGCGTTCCTTCGGAAACACCATATATTTT

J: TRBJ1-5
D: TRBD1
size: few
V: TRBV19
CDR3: CASNDRVNQPQHF
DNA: TGTGCCAGTAACGACAGGGTGAATCAGCCCCAGCATTTT

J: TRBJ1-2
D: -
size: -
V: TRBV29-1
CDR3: CSAWSGADYGYTF
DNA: TGCAGCGCCTGGTCAGGGGCTGACTATGGCTACACCTTC

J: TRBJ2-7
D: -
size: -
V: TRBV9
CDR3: CASSVGGFPSYEQYF
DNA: TGTGCCAGCAGCGTAGGAGGTTTTCCTTCCTACGAGCAGTACTTC

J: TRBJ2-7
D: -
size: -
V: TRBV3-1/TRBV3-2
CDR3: CASSQGNEQYF
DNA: TGTGCCAGCAGCCAAGGTAACGAGCAGTACTTC

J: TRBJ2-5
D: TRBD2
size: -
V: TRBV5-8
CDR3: CASSLGTSSQETQYF
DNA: TGTGCCAGCAGCTTGGGGACTAGCAGTCAAGAGACCCAGTACTTC

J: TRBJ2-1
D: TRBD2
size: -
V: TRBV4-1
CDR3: CASSQGLAGGDEQFF
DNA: TGCGCCAGCAGCCAGGGGCTAGCGGGAGGAGATGAGCAGTTCTTC

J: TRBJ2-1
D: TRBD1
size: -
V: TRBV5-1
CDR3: CASSLTGDGQFF
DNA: TGCGCCAGCAGCTTAACAGGGGATGGGCAGTTCTTC

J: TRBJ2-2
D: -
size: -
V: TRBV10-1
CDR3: CASSESRILTGELFF
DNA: TGCGCCAGCAGTGAGTCGCGAATTCTGACCGGGGAGCTGTTTTTT

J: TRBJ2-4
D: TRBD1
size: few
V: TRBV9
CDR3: CASSRDRGDIQYF
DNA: TGTGCCAGCAGCCGGGACAGGGGGGACATTCAGTACTTC

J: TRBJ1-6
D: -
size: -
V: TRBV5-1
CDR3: CASSLGGQGGSPLHF
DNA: TGCGCCAGCAGCTTGGGTGGCCAGGGCGGTTCACCCCTCCACTTT

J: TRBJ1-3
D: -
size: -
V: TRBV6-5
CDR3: CASRTTGNTIYF
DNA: TGTGCCAGCAGGACGACAGGAAACACCATATATTTT

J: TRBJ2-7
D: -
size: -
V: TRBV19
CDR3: CASKPRQETTYEQYF
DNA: TGTGCCAGTAAACCCCGACAGGAAACAACCTACGAGCAGTACTTC

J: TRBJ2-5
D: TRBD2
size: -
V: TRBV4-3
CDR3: CASSQDYIGTSQETQYF
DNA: TGCGCCAGCAGCCAAGATTATATAGGGACTAGCCAAGAGACCCAGTACTTC

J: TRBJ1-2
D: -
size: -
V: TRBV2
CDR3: CASSPEWGYTF
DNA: TGTGCCAGCAGCCCCGAGTGGGGCTACACCTTC

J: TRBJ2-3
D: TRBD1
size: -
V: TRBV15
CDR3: CATSRERQGLTDTQYF
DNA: TGTGCCACCAGCAGAGAGAGACAGGGGCTCACAGATACGCAGTATTTT

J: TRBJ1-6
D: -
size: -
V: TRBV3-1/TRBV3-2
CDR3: CASSQGTANSPLHF
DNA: TGTGCCAGCAGCCAAGGGACAGCTAATTCACCCCTCCACTTT

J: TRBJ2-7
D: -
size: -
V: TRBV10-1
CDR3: CASSDSPSSEQYF
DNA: TGCGCCAGCAGTGACTCCCCTTCCTCCGAGCAGTACTTC

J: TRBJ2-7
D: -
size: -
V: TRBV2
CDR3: CATRGWVKSEQYF
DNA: TGTGCCACCCGGGGATGGGTGAAGAGTGAGCAGTACTTC

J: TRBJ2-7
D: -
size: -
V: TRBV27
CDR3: CASTHFEEGLNEQYF
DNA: TGTGCCAGCACTCATTTTGAGGAGGGCCTGAACGAGCAGTACTTC

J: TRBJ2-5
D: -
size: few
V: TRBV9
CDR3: CASSARDKETQYF
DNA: TGTGCCAGCAGCGCCAGGGACAAAGAGACCCAGTACTTC

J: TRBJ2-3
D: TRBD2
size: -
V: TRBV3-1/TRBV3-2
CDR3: CASSQKTIAGDTDTQYF
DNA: TGTGCCAGCAGCCAAAAAACGATAGCGGGGGACACAGATACGCAGTATTTT

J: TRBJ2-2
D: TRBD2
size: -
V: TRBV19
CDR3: CASSIVSGTSGITGELFF
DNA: TGTGCCAGTAGTATCGTTTCGGGGACTAGCGGGATCACCGGGGAGCTGTTTTTT

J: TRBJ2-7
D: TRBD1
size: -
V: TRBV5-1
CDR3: CASRKGQGEDEQYF
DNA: TGCGCCAGCAGAAAGGGACAGGGTGAAGACGAGCAGTACTTC

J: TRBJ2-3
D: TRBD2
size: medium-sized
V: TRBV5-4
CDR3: CASSSRLAGGPTDTQYF
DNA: TGTGCCAGCAGCTCGAGACTAGCGGGAGGACCCACAGATACGCAGTATTTT

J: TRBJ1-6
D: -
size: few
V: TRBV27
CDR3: CASSPQAGLGIKNSPLHF
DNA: TGTGCCAGCAGTCCTCAGGCGGGACTTGGGATAAAAAATTCACCCCTCCACTTT

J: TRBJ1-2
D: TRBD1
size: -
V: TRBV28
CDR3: CASRTQGASNYGYTF
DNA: TGTGCCAGCAGAACACAGGGGGCGTCTAACTATGGCTACACCTTC

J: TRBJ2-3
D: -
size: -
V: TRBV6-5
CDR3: CASRQGTDTQYF
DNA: TGTGCCAGCAGGCAGGGCACAGATACGCAGTATTTT

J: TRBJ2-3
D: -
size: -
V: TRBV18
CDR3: CASSPEDTGIDTQYF
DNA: TGTGCCAGCTCACCAGAGGATACGGGAATAGATACGCAGTATTTT